This T cell receptor (beta chain) was recorded in a study of cytomegalovirus exposure and HLA in healthy donors. CDR1 MGHRA and CDR2 YSYEKL come from the germline V gene. The CDR3 consists of 17 residues. Unmatched junction bases numbered 13, after V lost 2 bases and J lost 6 bases. The PCR used 60 Vbeta and 13 Jbeta primers. Clones were read by immunoSEQ multiplex PCR, and TCRdb kept only the in-frame ones, dropping some. This sample has 80,000 or so clones, with about 9.5% found just once. Comment on this clone: Its antigen is currently unknown.

Study-level results: Later, an analysis showed that TCR beta chains associated with HLA were more clonally expanded than others that were equally common.

This chain links TRBV4-1 with TRBJ2-3; 8 bases fit TRBD2. The receptor was derived from a man in his sixties in good health and CMV-seropositive. The sample consisted of PBMCs. The CDR3 protein is CASSQSDSGTPRDTQYF. The CDR3 nucleotides are TGCGCCAGCAGCCAATCCGATAGCGGGACCCCTCGGGATACGCAGTATTTT.